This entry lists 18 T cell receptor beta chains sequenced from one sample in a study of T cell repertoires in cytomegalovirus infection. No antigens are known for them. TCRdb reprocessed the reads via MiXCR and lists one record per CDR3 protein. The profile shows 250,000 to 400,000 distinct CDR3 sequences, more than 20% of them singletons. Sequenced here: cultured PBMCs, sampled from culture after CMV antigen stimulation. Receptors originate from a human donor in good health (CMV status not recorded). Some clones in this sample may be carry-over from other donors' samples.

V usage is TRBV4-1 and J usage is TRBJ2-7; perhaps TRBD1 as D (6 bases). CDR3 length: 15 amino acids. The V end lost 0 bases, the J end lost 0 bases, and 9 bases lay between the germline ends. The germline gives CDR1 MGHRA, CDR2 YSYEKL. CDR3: CASSQDRGASYEQYF. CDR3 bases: TGCGCCAGCAGCCAAGACAGGGGAGCCTCCTACGAGCAGTACTTC.

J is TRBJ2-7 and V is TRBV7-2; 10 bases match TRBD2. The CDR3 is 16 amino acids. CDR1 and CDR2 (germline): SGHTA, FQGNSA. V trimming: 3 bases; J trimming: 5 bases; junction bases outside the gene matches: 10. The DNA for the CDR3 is TGTGCCAGCAGCTTGTCTTCTAGCGGGAGTTTCCACGAGCAGTACTTC. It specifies CASSLSSSGSFHEQYF.

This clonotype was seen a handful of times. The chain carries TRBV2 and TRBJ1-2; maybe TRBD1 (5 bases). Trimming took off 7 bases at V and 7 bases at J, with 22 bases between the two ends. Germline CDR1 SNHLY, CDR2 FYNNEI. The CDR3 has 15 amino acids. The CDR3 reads CASIRSPSGVVGYTF. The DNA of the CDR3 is TGTGCCAGCATTCGCTCCCCCTCGGGGGTGGTTGGCTACACCTTC.

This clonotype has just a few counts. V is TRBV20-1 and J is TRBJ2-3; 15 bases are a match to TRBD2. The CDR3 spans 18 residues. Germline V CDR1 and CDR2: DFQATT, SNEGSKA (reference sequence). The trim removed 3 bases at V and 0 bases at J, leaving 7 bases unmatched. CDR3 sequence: CSASPGLAGGASTDTQYF. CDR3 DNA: TGCAGTGCTAGCCCCGGACTAGCGGGAGGGGCTAGCACAGATACGCAGTATTTT.

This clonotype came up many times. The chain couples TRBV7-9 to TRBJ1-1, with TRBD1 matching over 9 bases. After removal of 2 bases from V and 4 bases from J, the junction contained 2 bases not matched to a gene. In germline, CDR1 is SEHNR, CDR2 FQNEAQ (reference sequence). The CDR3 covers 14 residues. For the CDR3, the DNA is TGTGCCAGCAGCTTAACGGACAGGGGCACTGAAGCTTTCTTT. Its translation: CASSLTDRGTEAFF. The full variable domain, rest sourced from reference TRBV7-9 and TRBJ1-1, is DTGVSQNPRHKITKRGQNVTFRCDPISEHNRLYWYRQTLGQGPEFLTYFQNEAQLEKSRLLSDRFSAERPKGSFSTLEIQRTEQGDSAMYLCASSLTDRGTEAFFGQGTRLTVV.

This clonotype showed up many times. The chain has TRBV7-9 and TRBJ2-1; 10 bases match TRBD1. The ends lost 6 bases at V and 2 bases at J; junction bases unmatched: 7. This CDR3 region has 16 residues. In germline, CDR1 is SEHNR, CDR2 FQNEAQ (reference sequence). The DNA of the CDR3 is TGTGCCAGCAGGGAGGGACAGGGGCTAACCTACAATGAGCAGTTCTTC. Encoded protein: CASREGQGLTYNEQFF.

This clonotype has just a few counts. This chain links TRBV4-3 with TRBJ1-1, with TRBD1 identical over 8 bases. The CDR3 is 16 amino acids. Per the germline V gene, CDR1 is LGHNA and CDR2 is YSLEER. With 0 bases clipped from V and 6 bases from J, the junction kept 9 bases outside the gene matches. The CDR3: CASSQEAPGQVAEAFF. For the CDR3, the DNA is TGCGCCAGCAGCCAAGAAGCTCCGGGACAGGTCGCTGAAGCTTTCTTT.

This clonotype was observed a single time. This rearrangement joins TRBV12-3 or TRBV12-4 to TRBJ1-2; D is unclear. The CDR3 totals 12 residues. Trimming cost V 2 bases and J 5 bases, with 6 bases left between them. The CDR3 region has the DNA TGTGCCAGCAGTTTACGGGTTTATGGCTACACCTTC. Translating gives CASSLRVYGYTF.

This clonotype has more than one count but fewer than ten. DNA of the CDR3: TGTGCCAGCAGCTTGAACCGGGACAGACAAGAGACCCAGTACTTC. Translating gives CASSLNRDRQETQYF. V gene TRBV7-9 combines with J gene TRBJ2-5; TRBD1 matches at 7 bases. Germline V CDR1 and CDR2: SEHNR, FQNEAQ (reference sequence). Trimming took 3 bases from V and 2 from J; bases not matched to a gene: 6. The CDR3 extends over 15 amino acids.

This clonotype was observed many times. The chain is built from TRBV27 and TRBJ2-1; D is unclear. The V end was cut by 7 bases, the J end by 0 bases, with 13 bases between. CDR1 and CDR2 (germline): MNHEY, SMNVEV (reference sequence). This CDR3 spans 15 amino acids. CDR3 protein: CASMKQRASYNEQFF. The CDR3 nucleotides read TGTGCCAGCATGAAGCAGCGAGCCTCCTACAATGAGCAGTTCTTC.

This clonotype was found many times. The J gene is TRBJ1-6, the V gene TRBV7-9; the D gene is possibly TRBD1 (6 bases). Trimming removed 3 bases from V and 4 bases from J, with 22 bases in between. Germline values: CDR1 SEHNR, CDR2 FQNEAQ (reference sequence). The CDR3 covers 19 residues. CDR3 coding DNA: TGTGCCAGCAGCTTGCTCCCTCTGTTCGGGGACACATATAATTCACCCCTCCACTTT. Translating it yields CASSLLPLFGDTYNSPLHF.

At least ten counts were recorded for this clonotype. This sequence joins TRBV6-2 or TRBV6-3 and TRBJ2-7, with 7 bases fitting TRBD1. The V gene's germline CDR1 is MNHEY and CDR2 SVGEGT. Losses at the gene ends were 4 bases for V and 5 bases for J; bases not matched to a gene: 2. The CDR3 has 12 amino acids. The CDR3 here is CASSWTGNEQYV. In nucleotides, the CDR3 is TGTGCCAGCAGTTGGACAGGAAACGAGCAGTACGTC.

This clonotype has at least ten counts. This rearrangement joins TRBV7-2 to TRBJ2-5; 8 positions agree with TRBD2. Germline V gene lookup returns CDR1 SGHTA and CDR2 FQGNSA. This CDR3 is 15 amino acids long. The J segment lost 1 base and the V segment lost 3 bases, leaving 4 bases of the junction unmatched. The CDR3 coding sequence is TGTGCCAGCAGCTTTAGTAGCGGGACCCAAGAGACCCAGTACTTC. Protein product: CASSFSSGTQETQYF.

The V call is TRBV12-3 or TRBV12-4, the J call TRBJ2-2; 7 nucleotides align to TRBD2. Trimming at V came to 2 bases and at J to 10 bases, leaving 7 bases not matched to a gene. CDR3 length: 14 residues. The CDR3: CASSLIGGRTELFF. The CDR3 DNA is TGTGCCAGCAGTTTAATCGGCGGGAGAACGGAGCTGTTTTTT.

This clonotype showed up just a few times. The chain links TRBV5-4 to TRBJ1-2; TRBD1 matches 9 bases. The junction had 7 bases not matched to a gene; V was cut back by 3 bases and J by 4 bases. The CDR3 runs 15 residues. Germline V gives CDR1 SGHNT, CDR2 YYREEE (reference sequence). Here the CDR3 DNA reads TGTGCCAGCAGCTATCCGGGACAGGGCGGCTATGGCTACACCTTC. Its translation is CASSYPGQGGYGYTF.

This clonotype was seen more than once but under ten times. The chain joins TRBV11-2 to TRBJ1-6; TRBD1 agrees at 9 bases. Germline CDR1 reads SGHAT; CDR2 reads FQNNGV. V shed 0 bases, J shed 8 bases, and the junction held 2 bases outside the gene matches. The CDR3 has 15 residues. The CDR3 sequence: CASSLEGTGHSPLHF. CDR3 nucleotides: TGTGCCAGCAGCTTAGAAGGGACAGGGCATTCACCCCTCCACTTT.

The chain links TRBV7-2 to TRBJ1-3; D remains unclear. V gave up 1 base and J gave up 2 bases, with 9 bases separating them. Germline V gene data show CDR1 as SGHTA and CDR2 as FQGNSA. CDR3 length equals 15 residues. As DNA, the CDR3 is TGTGCCAGCAGCTTAGTGAGCCGTGCTGGAAACACCATATATTTT. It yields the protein CASSLVSRAGNTIYF.

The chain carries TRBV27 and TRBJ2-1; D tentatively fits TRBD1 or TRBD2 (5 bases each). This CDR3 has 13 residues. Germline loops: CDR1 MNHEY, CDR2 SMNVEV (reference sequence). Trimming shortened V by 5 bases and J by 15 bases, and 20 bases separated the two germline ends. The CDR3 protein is CASSPRTAGAVFF. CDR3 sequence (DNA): TGTGCCAGCAGTCCAAGGACCGCCGGGGCCGTGTTCTTC.